These T cell receptor beta chains were read from a single sample in a study of identical twins. In TCRdb, the 5' RACE reads were re-called with MiXCR into one record per CDR3 protein. The table has hundreds of thousands of distinct CDR3 sequences, 21% seen once. These data were likewise used in another study, on T cells expressing NK-cell markers.

The sequenced sample consisted of PBMCs. These receptors were collected from a woman in her late teens or twenties in good health. The CDR3 runs from the conserved cysteine through the conserved F or W. The D gene is left open where the match is weak. Not every row has a clone size; where given, it reads once, few, many or a size class.

d_call,clone_size,j_call,v_call,cdr3_nt,cdr3_aa
.,.,TRBJ1-4,TRBV20-1,TGCAGTGCTAGAGGAAGAAGGGGCGAAAAACTGTTTTTT,CSARGRRGEKLFF
.,many,TRBJ2-2,TRBV6-2/TRBV6-3,TGTGCCAGCAGTTACCCCGGGGAGCTGTTTTTT,CASSYPGELFF
.,few,TRBJ2-3,TRBV5-1,TGCGCCAGCAGCTCTGACTGGGCGGGAGATACGCAGTATTTT,CASSSDWAGDTQYF
.,many,TRBJ2-7,TRBV20-1,TGCAGTGCTAGAGGAGGGGCTAACCCCAGCCGAGACTACGAGCAGTACTTC,CSARGGANPSRDYEQYF
.,.,TRBJ1-1,TRBV12-3/TRBV12-4,TGTGCCAGCAGTTTCCCTTCCTCGAAGAACACTGAAGCTTTCTTT,CASSFPSSKNTEAFF
.,few,TRBJ2-7,TRBV6-5,TGTGCCAGCAGTTACTCTATGGGGGAAACGGGGTCCTACGAGCAGTACTTC,CASSYSMGETGSYEQYF
.,.,TRBJ2-2,TRBV12-3/TRBV12-4,TGTGCCAGCAGTGGGGTGGCGGGCACCGGGGAGCTGTTTTTT,CASSGVAGTGELFF
.,.,TRBJ1-1,TRBV7-9,TGTGCCAGCCCGAAAGAGGGAACTGAAGCTTTCTTT,CASPKEGTEAFF
.,few,TRBJ1-1,TRBV19,TGTGCCAGTAGAAGACAGATGGGAGACACTGAAGCTTTCTTT,CASRRQMGDTEAFF
.,.,TRBJ2-3,TRBV6-5,TGTGCCAGCAGTTTCCGCGCTGGGGCGGGCGCGCAGTATTTT,CASSFRAGAGAQYF
.,.,TRBJ2-7,TRBV15,TGTGCCACCAGCAGCTACACCGAGCAGTACTTC,CATSSYTEQYF
.,few,TRBJ2-7,TRBV12-3/TRBV12-4,TGTGCCAGCAGTTTTGAGAGTCGATGGGAGCAGTACTTC,CASSFESRWEQYF